Listed below are T cell receptor beta chains from one sample, sequenced in a study of T cell repertoires in cytomegalovirus infection. No antigen has been identified for these receptors. TCRdb recomputed calls from the reads with MiXCR, one row per CDR3 protein. The sample yields some 500,000 distinct CDR3 sequences, about 40% seen once. The specimen comprised cultured PBMCs, sampled from culture after CMV antigen stimulation. The receptors stem from a human donor in good health (CMV status not recorded). Some clones in this sample may be carry-over from other donors' samples. CDR3s leave out the opening cysteine and the closing phenylalanine or tryptophan. D genes are given only for firm matches. Clone size, where shown, is once, few, many, or a class for clones that have expanded.

NA,TRBJ2-2,NA,TRBV20-1,SARDLGLENTGELF
NA,TRBJ2-7,NA,TRBV7-2,ASTPGTSIYEQY
NA,TRBJ1-1,NA,TRBV14,ASSLQRGGEAF
NA,TRBJ2-2,NA,TRBV5-1,ASSLSRLRGAGELF
NA,TRBJ1-6,NA,TRBV24-1,ATPTLLVWGSPLH
few,TRBJ2-2,NA,TRBV27,ASRPPGAGELF
NA,TRBJ2-7,NA,TRBV10-3,AGGGENYEQY
NA,TRBJ2-7,TRBD2,TRBV6-1,ASRRLAGGAPWEQY
NA,TRBJ2-7,TRBD1,TRBV5-6,ASSSRDRGRNEQY
NA,TRBJ1-1,NA,TRBV20-1,SARSPIGTNKRGSEAF
NA,TRBJ2-1,NA,TRBV10-3,AISESTESSYNEQF
NA,TRBJ2-5,TRBD2,TRBV6-2/TRBV6-3,ASSYSVAGGVQETQY
few,TRBJ2-3,TRBD2,TRBV7-2,ASSYTGGRADTQY
few,TRBJ2-1,NA,TRBV7-2,ASSPELWVTYNEQF
NA,TRBJ1-1,NA,TRBV18,ASSPILGDRMNTEAF
once,TRBJ2-3,NA,TRBV20-1,SASEPITTDTQY
NA,TRBJ1-4,TRBD1,TRBV6-1,ASRDRGRVNEKLF
once,TRBJ1-6,NA,TRBV7-8,ASARGRVDSPLH
few,TRBJ1-2,NA,TRBV29-1,SVRLNYGYT
few,TRBJ2-3,TRBD1,TRBV29-1,SARQGGTDTQY
NA,TRBJ2-1,TRBD2,TRBV4-1,ASSRVTSGSYNEQF
few,TRBJ2-1,TRBD2,TRBV11-1,ASSSGLAGGHNEQF
few,TRBJ1-2,NA,TRBV13,ASSPSPTNYGYT
NA,TRBJ2-1,TRBD2,TRBV19,ASSNQWRSGSVNEQF
NA,TRBJ2-2,NA,TRBV7-2,ASSSPGHTRGGELF
NA,TRBJ2-1,TRBD2,TRBV24-1,ATSDWTSSNGDEQF
many,TRBJ2-5,TRBD1,TRBV7-2,ASSLVGQGRETQY